The 19 T cell receptor beta chains below come from one sample, sequenced in a study of blood T cell repertoires in COVID-19. Repertoires were generated with immunoSEQ multiplex PCR, while TCRdb's copy carries only in-frame clones and drops some. The table has 70,000 to 85,000 clones, approximately 86% seen once; the top ten hold about 3%. The sample was peripheral blood. These receptors were taken from a woman aged 45-65 years with active or convalescent COVID-19.

The CDR3 here is CASSQEIAGGPGEQFF. DNA for the CDR3: TGTGCCAGCAGCCAAGAGATAGCGGGGGGGCCAGGTGAGCAGTTCTTC. V and J are TRBV3-1 (or the pseudogene TRBV3-2) and TRBJ2-1, with 11 bases that match TRBD2. The CDR3 totals 16 residues. Germline lookup yields CDR1 LGHDT and CDR2 YNNKEL (reference sequence). V lost 0 bases and J lost 9; bases outside the gene matches: 7.

The J gene is TRBJ2-5, the V gene TRBV18; the match to TRBD2 covers 9 bases. The CDR3 loop spans 13 amino acids. V trimming: 2 bases; J trimming: 5 bases; junction bases outside the gene matches: 0. Germline loops: CDR1 KGHSH, CDR2 LQKENI. CDR3: CASSPSGGETQYF. The CDR3 DNA sequence: TGTGCCAGCTCACCAAGCGGGGGGGAGACCCAGTACTTC.

In its sample, this clone was seen once. The rearrangement joins TRBV6-5 to TRBJ1-1; D is perhaps TRBD1 (5 bases). The CDR3 has 13 residues. Germline V lookup: CDR1 MNHEY, CDR2 SVGAGI. Trimming left V 6 bases short and J 1 base short, with 9 bases between. The CDR3 spells CASRVGENTEAFF. CDR3 nucleotide sequence: TGTGCCAGCAGAGTAGGGGAGAACACTGAAGCTTTCTTT.

This clone was detected once. The V call is TRBV7-3, the J call TRBJ1-2, with D perhaps matching TRBD1 (5 bases). CDR3 length: 14 residues. Germline-derived CDR1 and CDR2 are SGHTA and FQGTGA. V lost 3 bases and J lost 4, with 12 bases in between. The CDR3 protein is CASSFPGRAYGYTF. The CDR3 nucleotides are TGTGCCAGCAGCTTTCCGGGCAGGGCCTATGGCTACACCTTC.

The chain is built from TRBV10-3 and TRBJ2-7; TRBD1 matches at 7 bases. The CDR3 contains 16 residues. The germline V gene encodes CDR1 ENHRY and CDR2 SYGVKD. J gave up 0 bases and V 3 bases, and 8 bases lay outside the gene matches. The CDR3 DNA reads TGTGCCATCAGTGACTCCAGGACAGGCAGCTCCTACGAGCAGTACTTC. This codes for CAISDSRTGSSYEQYF.

This chain uses TRBV4-3 with TRBJ1-5; 9 nucleotides agree with TRBD1. The CDR3 extends over 14 amino acids. Germline CDR1 is LGHNA and CDR2 is YSLEER. The junction had 3 bases not matched to a gene; V was cut back by 4 bases and J by 5 bases. DNA of the CDR3: TGCGCCAGCAGCCTAGGACAGGGGCATCAGCCCCAGCATTTT. Translated: CASSLGQGHQPQHF.

This chain joins TRBV9 and TRBJ1-1, with 7 bases matching TRBD1. The V gene's germline CDR1 is SGDLS and CDR2 YYNGEE. There are 16 residues in the CDR3. The J segment lost 2 bases and the V segment lost 3 bases, leaving 10 bases of the junction unmatched. In nucleotides, the CDR3 is TGTGCCAGCAGCGGACCCTTGGGGACAGTAAACACTGAAGCTTTCTTT. It codes for CASSGPLGTVNTEAFF.

This chain uses TRBV6-6 with TRBJ2-5; TRBD2 matches 13 bases. The trim removed 6 bases at V and 2 bases at J, leaving 6 bases unmatched. The germline CDR1 and CDR2 sequences are MNHNY and SVGAGI (reference sequence). This CDR3 is built from 16 residues. The CDR3 loop is CASREPGLAGQETQYF. In DNA form, the CDR3 reads TGTGCCAGCAGAGAACCGGGACTAGCGGGACAAGAGACCCAGTACTTC.

The chain's CDR3 is CASSHGAGGHEQFF. CDR3 nucleotides: TGCGCCAGCAGCCATGGCGCGGGGGGCCATGAGCAGTTCTTC. This chain uses TRBV5-1 with TRBJ2-1; 8 positions agree with TRBD2. V lost 4 bases to trimming and J lost 8 bases; unmatched junction nucleotides: 8. The CDR3 is 14 residues long. Germline assignment: CDR1 SGHRS and CDR2 YFSETQ.

This chain joins TRBV7-9 and TRBJ1-5; 7 nucleotides agree with TRBD1. The CDR3 is 14 residues long. The ends lost 5 bases at V and 3 bases at J; junction bases unmatched: 4. Per the germline V gene, CDR1 is SEHNR and CDR2 is FQNEAQ (reference sequence). The CDR3 nucleotides are TGTGCCAGCAGCCAGACAGGGAACAATCAGCCCCAGCATTTT. Amino acids: CASSQTGNNQPQHF.

The V call is TRBV7-9, the J call TRBJ2-7, with 7 bases matching TRBD1. After removal of 5 bases from V and 5 bases from J, the junction contained 9 bases not matched to a gene. Germline-derived CDR1 and CDR2 are SEHNR and FQNEAQ (reference sequence). The length of the CDR3 is 14 residues. Here the CDR3 DNA reads TGTGCCAGCAGCCAGAGGGACAGACCCAACGAGCAGTACTTC. Translating gives CASSQRDRPNEQYF.

The CDR3 DNA reads as TGTGCCAGCAGACAGGACGGGCGAGGGGGCTATGGCTACACCTTC. Translation gives CASRQDGRGGYGYTF. V usage is TRBV2 and J usage is TRBJ1-2, with TRBD1 as a possible D gene (6 bases). CDR3 length: 15 residues. Germline assignment: CDR1 SNHLY and CDR2 FYNNEI. The V and J ends lost 6 bases and 4 bases respectively, with 18 bases between them.

This chain joins TRBV21-1 and TRBJ1-1; the D call in the table, TRBD1, was not verified against the DNA. TRBV21-1 is labeled a pseudogene. The CDR3 covers 15 residues. The CDR3 DNA follows: TGTGCCAGCAGCAACTATAAGGGGTTGAACACTGAAGCTTTCTTT. Its protein is CASSNYKGLNTEAFF.

This clone was seen only once. The rearrangement links TRBV4-2 to TRBJ2-3; D remains ambiguous. Germline assignment: CDR1 LGHNA and CDR2 YNFKEQ. V was trimmed by 4 bases and J by 1 base, leaving 15 bases between them. The CDR3 covers 16 residues. The CDR3, as DNA: TGTGCCAGCAGCCTCTCTAGTTCATCTCGCACAGATACGCAGTATTTT. Amino acid sequence: CASSLSSSSRTDTQYF.

The V gene is TRBV4-1, the J gene TRBJ1-1; D is unclear. The CDR3 runs to 11 residues. The V end was cut by 7 bases, the J end by 5 bases, with 8 bases between. In germline, CDR1 is MGHRA, CDR2 YSYEKL. CDR3 in amino acids: CASTRGTEAFF. The CDR3 nucleotides are TGCGCCAGCACTCGAGGAACTGAAGCTTTCTTT.

CDR3 amino acids: CASSQGAGGGGYGYTF. In nucleotides, the CDR3 is TGTGCCAGCAGCCAAGGGGCCGGGGGAGGCGGCTATGGCTACACCTTC. The rearrangement uses TRBV3-1 (or the pseudogene TRBV3-2) and TRBJ1-2; a possible D gene is TRBD1 (5 bases). This CDR3 contains 16 residues. Germline lookup yields CDR1 LGHDT and CDR2 YNNKEL (reference sequence). V lost 1 base and J lost 4, with 16 bases in between.

V usage is TRBV24-1 and J usage is TRBJ1-2, with D possibly being TRBD1 (6 bases). Per the germline V gene, CDR1 is KGHDR and CDR2 is SFDVKD. Trimming stripped 10 bases from V and 8 bases from J, with 19 bases between. This CDR3 contains 13 residues. This CDR3 is CATAGGGSGGYTF. CDR3 nucleotides: TGTGCCACTGCTGGGGGCGGCTCCGGAGGCTACACCTTC.

The chain has TRBV7-9 and TRBJ1-2, with D possibly matching TRBD1 (6 bases). Looked up from germline, CDR1 is SEHNR and CDR2 is FQNEAQ (reference sequence). The CDR3 is 12 amino acids. The ends were cut back, 11 bases at V and 3 bases at J, with 13 bases in the middle. CDR3 protein: CAVTGYDYGYTF. The CDR3 DNA reads TGTGCCGTCACAGGGTATGACTATGGCTACACCTTC.

This rearrangement joins TRBV10-3 to TRBJ2-3; 10 nucleotides agree with TRBD2. The CDR3 consists of 13 residues. CDR1 ENHRY and CDR2 SYGVKD come from the germline V gene. J gave up 1 base and V 9 bases, and 1 base lay outside the gene matches. The CDR3 protein is CAITSGGTDTQYF. CDR3 bases: TGTGCCATAACTAGCGGGGGCACAGATACGCAGTATTTT.